A single sample gave rise to the 11 T cell receptor beta chains below, sequenced in a study of cytomegalovirus exposure and HLA in healthy donors. PCR amplification relied on 60 Vbeta primers (plus 13 Jbeta primers). Clones were read by immunoSEQ multiplex PCR, and TCRdb kept only the in-frame ones, dropping some. The table includes roughly 130,000 clones, roughly 74% detected once. Sequenced: PBMCs. These receptors were taken from a woman aged 45-65 years in good health and CMV-seropositive.

The chain links TRBV12-5 to TRBJ1-5; D unclear. The V gene lost 1 base and the J gene lost 2 bases, with 9 bases spanning the gap. CDR1 is LGHNT, CDR2 FRNRAP, per germline. The CDR3 is 15 residues long. Here the CDR3 reads CASGLERQGNQPQHF. The CDR3 region has the DNA TGTGCTAGTGGTTTGGAAAGGCAGGGCAATCAGCCCCAGCATTTT.

The V gene is TRBV11-3, the J gene TRBJ1-1, with D unclear. Germline V gene lookup returns CDR1 SGHNT and CDR2 YENEEA. The CDR3 contains 12 residues. With 0 bases removed from V and 9 bases from J, the gap between germline ends came to 8 bases. CDR3 bases: TGTGCCAGCAGCTTAGATCCGGGTAAAGCTTTCTTT. It codes for CASSLDPGKAFF. Full variable domain (rest looked up from reference TRBV11-3 and TRBJ1-1): EAGVVQSPRYKIIEKKQPVAFWCNPISGHNTLYWYLQNLGQGPELLIRYENEEAVDDSQLPKDRFSAERLKGVDSTLKIQPAELGDSAVYLCASSLDPGKAFFGQGTRLTVV.

Judged by abundance, this clone is medium-sized. The chain combines TRBV7-9 with TRBJ2-7, with D possibly matching TRBD2 (6 bases). V was shortened by 2 bases and J by 6 bases, with 14 bases between the two germline ends. The CDR3 has 14 amino acids. Germline loops: CDR1 SEHNR, CDR2 FQNEAQ (reference sequence). The CDR3 DNA reads TGTGCCAGCAGCTTAAGCGGGTTAAATCCCGAGCAGTACTTC. Translating it yields CASSLSGLNPEQYF.

The genes are TRBV6-5 and TRBJ1-1; 8 positions match TRBD1. V shed 6 bases and J 7 bases; nucleotides not matched to a gene: 7. The CDR3 contains 13 residues. Germline V gene lookup returns CDR1 MNHEY and CDR2 SVGAGI. The CDR3 DNA follows: TGTGCCAGCAGGATGGACAGGGCGGGTGAAGCTTTCTTT. Its protein is CASRMDRAGEAFF.

The CDR3 loop reads CAISEGQGAGSPLHF. DNA of the CDR3: TGTGCCATCAGTGAGGGACAGGGGGCAGGGTCACCCCTCCACTTT. The chain has TRBV10-3 and TRBJ1-6; the match to TRBD1 covers 11 bases. Trimming removed 2 bases from V and 10 bases from J; junction bases left unmatched: 4. Per the germline V gene, CDR1 is ENHRY and CDR2 is SYGVKD. This CDR3 is built from 15 residues.

The chain recombines TRBV29-1 with TRBJ2-7; the D gene is possibly TRBD2 (5 bases). With 2 bases removed from V and 4 bases from J, the gap between germline ends came to 15 bases. CDR1 SQVTM and CDR2 ANQGSEA come from the germline V gene. The CDR3 runs to 14 residues. The CDR3 DNA follows: TGCAGCGTTGAATCGGACTCCCTGGGATACGAGCAGTACTTC. As protein: CSVESDSLGYEQYF.

CDR3 nucleotides: TGTGCCAGCAGCTTACGCCAGGTCAACTATGGCTACACCTTC. Protein product: CASSLRQVNYGYTF. J is TRBJ1-2 and V is TRBV13; D unresolved. The V end lost 2 bases, the J end lost 2 bases, and 9 bases lay between the germline ends. Germline V gene lookup returns CDR1 PRHDT and CDR2 FYEKMQ (reference sequence). The CDR3 consists of 14 residues.

The chain combines TRBV19 with TRBJ2-2, with TRBD1 identical over 8 bases. Germline CDR1 LNHDA, CDR2 SQIVND (reference sequence). J lost 2 bases, V lost 4 bases, and 3 bases had no gene match. The CDR3 runs to 15 residues. The CDR3 loop is CASSTGTGNTGELFF. The CDR3 coding sequence is TGTGCCAGTAGTACCGGGACAGGAAACACCGGGGAGCTGTTTTTT.

This clone showed up just a few times. The sample carries other DNA sequences with the same CDR3. The chain joins TRBV2 to TRBJ2-3, with 7 bases fitting TRBD2. Trimming removed 5 bases from V and 1 base from J; junction bases left unmatched: 0. Germline V gene sequence: CDR1 SNHLY, CDR2 FYNNEI. The CDR3 is made up of 13 amino acids. The CDR3 reads CASSLAGTDTQYF. CDR3 DNA: TGTGCCAGCAGTCTAGCGGGCACAGATACGCAGTATTTT.

In its sample, this clone was seen a few times. This rearrangement joins TRBV5-1 to TRBJ2-2, with a possible D match to TRBD2 (5 bases). The CDR3 runs to 13 residues. The germline V and J ends were trimmed by 5 bases and 5 bases, with 10 bases remaining between them. The germline CDR1 and CDR2 sequences are SGHRS and YFSETQ. This CDR3 is CASSYRGTGELFF. The CDR3 region has the DNA TGCGCCAGCAGTTACCGGGGAACCGGGGAGCTGTTTTTT.

The chain has TRBV27 and TRBJ1-1; D is unresolved. Germline V gene lookup returns CDR1 MNHEY and CDR2 SMNVEV (reference sequence). CDR3 size: 16 residues. The V end lost 2 bases, the J end lost 5 bases, and 18 bases lay between the germline ends. The CDR3 DNA sequence: TGTGCCAGCAGTTTAAGTCCCCGTAATGGAGGGACTGAAGCTTTCTTT. It translates to CASSLSPRNGGTEAFF.